Shown below are 24 T cell receptor beta chains from a single sample sequenced in a study of blood T cell repertoires in COVID-19. The protocol was immunoSEQ multiplex PCR, while the TCRdb copy is restricted to in-frame clones and leaves out a portion. Seen here are around 200,000 clones, more than 75% observed once, and the top ten hold approximately 6.1%. Material: peripheral blood. Receptor source: an elderly man with acute or convalescent COVID-19.

V usage is TRBV5-1 and J usage is TRBJ1-2; 8 nucleotides agree with TRBD1. V gave up 4 bases and J gave up 4 bases; unmatched junction bases: 3. This CDR3 has 13 amino acids. CDR1 SGHRS and CDR2 YFSETQ come from the germline V gene. CDR3: CASSRGTGYGYTF. The CDR3 bases are TGCGCCAGCAGCCGGGGGACAGGCTATGGCTACACCTTC.

V usage is TRBV24-1 and J usage is TRBJ2-3, with D uncertain. The CDR3 consists of 15 residues. CDR1 is KGHDR and CDR2 is SFDVKD in the germline V gene. Trimming cost V 3 bases and J 1 base, with 10 bases left between them. CDR3 amino acids: CATSDAASGTDTQYF. In DNA, the CDR3 is TGTGCCACCAGTGATGCGGCTAGTGGCACAGATACGCAGTATTTT.

The chain couples TRBV18 to TRBJ1-2; 8 bases are a match to TRBD1. V dropped 6 bases and J dropped 7; count of bases not matched to a gene: 13. This CDR3 has 15 residues. CDR1 and CDR2 (germline): KGHSH, LQKENI. In DNA, the CDR3 is TGTGCCAGCTCGACAGCTAGGACAGGGCTCATTGGCTACACCTTC. Translation gives CASSTARTGLIGYTF.

The rearrangement joins TRBV4-3 to TRBJ1-4, with 12 bases lining up with TRBD1. Germline CDR1 and CDR2: LGHNA and YSLEER. The V gene end was trimmed by 2 bases and the J gene end by 11 bases; junction bases not matched to a gene: 12. The length of the CDR3 is 17 residues. The CDR3 coding sequence is TGCGCCAGCAGCCAAAGGCAGAAGGGACAGGGGGCAGGGAAACTGTTTTTT. It is translated as CASSQRQKGQGAGKLFF.

The rearrangement uses TRBV4-2 and TRBJ2-7; unclear D gene. CDR3 length equals 15 residues. Trimming took off 0 bases at V and 0 bases at J, with 9 bases between the two ends. The germline V gene has CDR1 LGHNA and CDR2 YNFKEQ. CDR3 sequence (DNA): TGTGCCAGCAGCCAAGAACAGACCTCCTCCTACGAGCAGTACTTC. This gives the protein CASSQEQTSSYEQYF.

The rearrangement uses TRBV7-2 and TRBJ2-7; weak D call: TRBD2 (6 bases). The CDR3 is 15 amino acids. V lost 1 base, J lost 2 bases, and 12 bases lay in between. Germline V gene data show CDR1 as SGHTA and CDR2 as FQGNSA. The CDR3 nucleotides read TGTGCCAGCAGCTTAGTCGGGGGAGGCGCCTACGAGCAGTACGTC. Its translation is CASSLVGGGAYEQYV.

The rearrangement joins TRBV10-3 to TRBJ1-2; D gene uncertain. V lost 4 bases, J lost 5 bases, and 11 bases lay in between. The germline V gene encodes CDR1 ENHRY and CDR2 SYGVKD. The CDR3 has 13 residues. The CDR3 sequence: CAISAMTIYGYTF. CDR3 nucleotide sequence: TGTGCCATCAGTGCAATGACAATATATGGCTACACCTTC.

The chain links TRBV4-3 to TRBJ2-1; D is perhaps TRBD2 (6 bases). Germline loops: CDR1 LGHNA, CDR2 YSLEER. The CDR3 totals 17 residues. V shed 0 bases and J shed 8 bases, with 20 bases lying between them. The CDR3 nucleotides are TGCGCCAGCAGCCAAGATTGGGTTAGCGGAGTTGGGTATGAGCAGTTCTTC. Its protein is CASSQDWVSGVGYEQFF.

This chain joins TRBV19 and TRBJ2-7; TRBD1 aligns across 9 bases. There are 15 residues in the CDR3. V was pared by 4 bases and J by 3 bases, with 7 bases of the junction left unmatched. The V gene's germline CDR1 is LNHDA and CDR2 SQIVND (reference sequence). The CDR3 DNA follows: TGTGCCAGTAGTAATGGACAGGGGTCGGTCTACGAGCAGTACTTC. Translating it yields CASSNGQGSVYEQYF.

The genes are TRBV4-3 and TRBJ2-2; 13 bases map to TRBD2. The CDR3 runs to 16 residues. Germline CDR1 is LGHNA and CDR2 is YSLEER. V lost 2 bases and J lost 6; bases outside the gene matches: 3. The CDR3 protein is CASSQYGLAGAGELFF. In DNA, the CDR3 is TGCGCCAGCAGCCAATATGGACTAGCGGGAGCCGGGGAGCTGTTTTTT.

The chain recombines TRBV14 with TRBJ1-1, with 8 bases identical to TRBD1. The trim removed 5 bases at V and 6 bases at J, leaving 8 bases unmatched. The CDR3 loop spans 14 amino acids. Germline loops: CDR1 SGHDN, CDR2 FVKESK. For the CDR3, the DNA is TGTGCCAGCAGCAGGATCGACAGGGGCGCTGAAGCTTTCTTT. It is translated as CASSRIDRGAEAFF.

The chain employs TRBV4-2 and TRBJ2-7; maybe TRBD1 (6 bases). This CDR3 has 14 residues. Looked up from germline, CDR1 is LGHNA and CDR2 is YNFKEQ. V lost 4 bases, J lost 4 bases, and 14 bases lay in between. The CDR3 DNA reads TGTGCCAGCAGCCGCCAGATTACAGGGTACGAGCAGTACTTC. Residues: CASSRQITGYEQYF.

The V gene is TRBV28, the J gene TRBJ1-2; 7 bases line up with TRBD1. Germline V gene sequence: CDR1 MDHEN, CDR2 SYDVKM. This CDR3 contains 15 residues. V was clipped by 5 bases and J by 3 bases; unmatched bases: 9. The CDR3 sequence is CASSPLRDSYYGYTF. The DNA of the CDR3 is TGTGCCAGCAGTCCCCTCCGGGACAGTTACTATGGCTACACCTTC.

This chain connects TRBV3-1 (or the pseudogene TRBV3-2) to TRBJ2-7, with TRBD2 matching over 8 bases. Looked up from germline, CDR1 is LGHDT and CDR2 is YNNKEL (reference sequence). The CDR3 spans 14 residues. Trimming removed 6 bases from V and 0 bases from J; junction bases left unmatched: 4. The CDR3 spells CASSLTSASYEQYF. The CDR3 DNA follows: TGTGCCAGCAGTTTGACTAGCGCCTCCTACGAGCAGTACTTC.

This rearrangement joins TRBV5-1 to TRBJ1-1, with TRBD1 identical over 9 bases. CDR3 length equals 13 residues. V dropped 4 bases and J dropped 4; count of bases not matched to a gene: 2. CDR1 is SGHRS, CDR2 YFSETQ, per germline. CDR3: CASSGQGSTEAFF. The CDR3 DNA follows: TGCGCCAGCAGCGGACAGGGGAGCACTGAAGCTTTCTTT.

The rearrangement links TRBV24-1 to TRBJ2-1; TRBD1 is a possible D gene (5 bases). Looked up from germline, CDR1 is KGHDR and CDR2 is SFDVKD. Trimming pared 1 base from V and 11 bases from J, leaving 14 bases between. The CDR3 runs to 14 residues. CDR3 loop: CATSDLATLGQQFF. DNA of the CDR3: TGTGCCACCAGTGATTTAGCCACGCTGGGGCAGCAGTTCTTC.

This clone was observed a single time. V usage is TRBV19 and J usage is TRBJ1-6, with D hard to call. In germline, CDR1 is LNHDA, CDR2 SQIVND (reference sequence). The CDR3 contains 15 residues. V was cut by 6 bases and J by 0 bases, with 9 bases left in between. CDR3 protein: CASSEGSSYNSPLHF. CDR3 in DNA: TGTGCCAGTAGCGAGGGTAGCTCCTATAATTCACCCCTCCACTTT.

The gene calls are TRBV29-1 and TRBJ1-1, with D possibly matching TRBD1 (6 bases). V lost 8 bases and J lost 7, with 20 bases in between. From germline, CDR1 is SQVTM and CDR2 ANQGSEA. There are 13 residues in the CDR3. CDR3 sequence (DNA): TGCAGCACCGCACAGGGTCGGGGAAATGAAGCTTTCTTT. It codes for CSTAQGRGNEAFF.

The chain couples TRBV7-9 to TRBJ2-1; TRBD1 matches 7 bases. Germline V lookup: CDR1 SEHNR, CDR2 FQNEAQ (reference sequence). CDR3 length: 14 residues. The junction had 5 bases not matched to a gene; V was cut back by 2 bases and J by 7 bases. The DNA of the CDR3 is TGTGCCAGCAGCTTATCTGACAGGGCGAATGAGCAGTTCTTC. Translation: CASSLSDRANEQFF.

This chain connects TRBV27 to TRBJ2-1; 7 bases align to TRBD2. The CDR3 totals 16 residues. Germline V gene data show CDR1 as MNHEY and CDR2 as SMNVEV (reference sequence). V trimming: 4 bases; J trimming: 2 bases; junction bases outside the gene matches: 8. CDR3 region: CASSSPGDYPYNEQFF. CDR3 DNA: TGTGCCAGCAGTTCGCCGGGGGACTACCCCTACAATGAGCAGTTCTTC.

V is TRBV6-1 and J is TRBJ1-1; D call uncertain. The V gene lost 7 bases and the J gene lost 1 base, with 7 bases spanning the gap. Germline values: CDR1 MNHNS, CDR2 SASEGT. The CDR3 is made up of 12 amino acids. The CDR3, as DNA: TGTGCCAGCACCCCAGGGAACACTGAAGCTTTCTTT. As protein: CASTPGNTEAFF.

In regard to this clone: At one end, the junction sequence differs from germline, possibly due to a read error. The CDR3 nucleotides read TGTGCCAGCAGCTTAGAGACAGGAGGACAGCTTTTT. Its protein is CASSLETGGQLF. The chain joins TRBV7-2 to TRBJ1-1; TRBD1 might be the D (6 bases). The CDR3 consists of 12 residues. CDR1 is SGHTA and CDR2 is FQGNSA in the germline V gene.

V is TRBV7-3 and J is TRBJ1-1; perhaps TRBD1 as D (6 bases). Germline V gene lookup returns CDR1 SGHTA and CDR2 FQGTGA. The CDR3 is 16 residues long. Trimming stripped 2 bases from V and 5 bases from J, with 18 bases between. The CDR3, as DNA: TGTGCCAGCAGCTTATCCGGAGGGGGAGGGAGAACTGAAGCTTTCTTT. Translating it yields CASSLSGGGGRTEAFF.

The rearrangement joins TRBV18 to TRBJ1-4; 10 bases align to TRBD1. The V and J ends lost 4 bases and 0 bases, in that order; junction bases with no gene match: 8. Germline V gene lookup returns CDR1 KGHSH and CDR2 LQKENI. The CDR3 runs 18 residues. CDR3 bases: TGTGCCAGCTCACTTCGACAGGGGGCTGGAACAACTAATGAAAAACTGTTTTTT. It codes for CASSLRQGAGTTNEKLFF. The full variable domain, rest sourced from reference TRBV18 and TRBJ1-4, is NAGVMQNPRHLVRRRGQEARLRCSPMKGHSHVYWYRQLPEEGLKFMVYLQKENIIDESGMPKERFSAEFPKEGPSILRIQQVVRGDSAAYFCASSLRQGAGTTNEKLFFGSGTQLSVL.